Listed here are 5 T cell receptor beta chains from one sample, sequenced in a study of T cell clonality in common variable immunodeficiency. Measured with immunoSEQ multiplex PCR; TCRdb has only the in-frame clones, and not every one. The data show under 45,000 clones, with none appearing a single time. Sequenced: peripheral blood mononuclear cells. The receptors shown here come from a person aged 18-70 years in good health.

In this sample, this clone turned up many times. CDR3 DNA, as far as it was read: TGTGCCAGCAGCGTCACAACGGCGGCAAACATT. This sequence encodes CASSVTTAANI. In full, the CDR3 is CASSVTTAANIQYF. This chain joins TRBV9 and TRBJ2-4; D is uncertain. The read ends 3 residues before the CDR3 terminus; that terminus is restored from the germline J gene. The CDR3 sequence is 14 residues long. V was cut by 2 bases and J by 6 bases, with 12 bases left in between. Germline V lookup: CDR1 SGDLS, CDR2 YYNGEE. The whole variable domain, filled in from reference TRBV9 and TRBJ2-4, reads DSGVTQTPKHLITATGQRVTLRCSPRSGDLSVYWYQQSLDQGLQFLIQYYNGEERAKGNILERFSAQQFPDLHSELNLSSLELGDSALYFCASSVTTAANIQYFGAGTRLSVL.

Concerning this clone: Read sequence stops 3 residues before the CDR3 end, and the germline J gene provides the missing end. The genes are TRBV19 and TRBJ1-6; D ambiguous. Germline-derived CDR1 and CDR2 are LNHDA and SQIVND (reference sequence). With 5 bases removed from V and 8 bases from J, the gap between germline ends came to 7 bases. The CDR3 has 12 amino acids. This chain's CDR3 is CASSAGDSPLHF. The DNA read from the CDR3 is TGTGCCAGTAGTGCCGGGGATTCACCC.

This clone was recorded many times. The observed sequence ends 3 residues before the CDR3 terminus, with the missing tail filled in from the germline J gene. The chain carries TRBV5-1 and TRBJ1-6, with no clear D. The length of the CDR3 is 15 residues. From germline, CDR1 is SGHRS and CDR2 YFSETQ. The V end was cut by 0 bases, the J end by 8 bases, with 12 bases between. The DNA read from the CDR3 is TGCGCCAGCAGCTTGGTCTTGGGTCGGGATTCACCC. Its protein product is CASSLVLGRDSP. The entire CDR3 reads CASSLVLGRDSPLHF.

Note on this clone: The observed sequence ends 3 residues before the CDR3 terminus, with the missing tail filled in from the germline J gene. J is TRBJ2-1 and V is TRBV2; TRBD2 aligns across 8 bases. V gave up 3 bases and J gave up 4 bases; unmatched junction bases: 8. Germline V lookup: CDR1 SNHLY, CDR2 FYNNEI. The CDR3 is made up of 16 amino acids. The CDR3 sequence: CASSDPGLGIYNEQFF. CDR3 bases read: TGTGCCAGCAGTGACCCGGGACTAGGGATTTACAATGAG.

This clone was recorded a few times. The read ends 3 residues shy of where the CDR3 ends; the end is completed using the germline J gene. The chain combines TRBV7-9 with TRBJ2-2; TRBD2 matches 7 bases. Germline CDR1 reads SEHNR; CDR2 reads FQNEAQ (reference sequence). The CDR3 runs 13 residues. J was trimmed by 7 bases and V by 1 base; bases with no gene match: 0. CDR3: CASSLGGGGELFF. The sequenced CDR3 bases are TGTGCCAGCAGCTTAGGCGGGGGCGGGGAG.